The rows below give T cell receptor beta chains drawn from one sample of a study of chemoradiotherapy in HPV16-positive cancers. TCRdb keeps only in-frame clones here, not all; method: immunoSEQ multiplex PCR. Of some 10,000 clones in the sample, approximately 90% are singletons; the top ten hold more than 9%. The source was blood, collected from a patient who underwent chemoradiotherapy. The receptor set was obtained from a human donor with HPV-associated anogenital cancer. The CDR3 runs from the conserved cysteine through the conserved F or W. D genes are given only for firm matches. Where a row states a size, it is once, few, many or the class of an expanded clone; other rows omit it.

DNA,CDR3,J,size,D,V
TGTGCCTGGACCATTCGGGGCACAGATACGCAGTATTTT,CAWTIRGTDTQYF,TRBJ2-3,.,.,TRBV30
TGTGCCGACTCGGGTCTTAGACAGCGCAATCAGCCCCAGCATTTT,CADSGLRQRNQPQHF,TRBJ1-5,.,.,TRBV21-1
TGTGCCAGCAGTAACCCCGGGACTAGCGGCTACGAGCAGTACTTC,CASSNPGTSGYEQYF,TRBJ2-7,once,TRBD2,TRBV5-4
TGTGCCAGCAGTGTAAACTCACCCCCAGAGACCCAGTACTTC,CASSVNSPPETQYF,TRBJ2-5,.,.,TRBV6-1
TGCGCCAGCAGCCAAGATCGCCTCCCGGCGAGCACTGAAGCTTTCTTT,CASSQDRLPASTEAFF,TRBJ1-1,.,.,TRBV4-1
TGTGCCAGCAGTGAGAGGGACAACTATGGCTACACCTTC,CASSERDNYGYTF,TRBJ1-2,.,.,TRBV6-1
TGCGCCAGCAGCTTGGAAGAGGAAGGGTCTTACACCGGGGAGCTGTTTTTT,CASSLEEEGSYTGELFF,TRBJ2-2,.,.,TRBV5-1
TGTGCCAGTAGTATTCTGCAGTCGCATGGCTACACCTTC,CASSILQSHGYTF,TRBJ1-2,few,.,TRBV19
TGTGCCAGCGGCTCAACTAGGAATTCAGGGGAGCTGTTTTTT,CASGSTRNSGELFF,TRBJ2-2,.,.,TRBV11-3
TGTGCCAGCAGCCTCCGACTTCAAGAGACCCAGTACTTC,CASSLRLQETQYF,TRBJ2-5,.,.,TRBV5-6
TGTGCCAGCAGTTATCACCCAGGCGGGGGTAGCGGCTACACCTTC,CASSYHPGGGSGYTF,TRBJ1-2,.,.,TRBV2
TGTGCCAGCAGCGTAGGTCAACCGGGCCGCACTGAAGCTTTCTTT,CASSVGQPGRTEAFF,TRBJ1-1,.,.,TRBV7-9
TGTGCCAGCTCACCACCGGACAGGACTGATACCGGGGAGCTGTTTTTT,CASSPPDRTDTGELFF,TRBJ2-2,once,TRBD1,TRBV18